The source of this TCR beta chain is a study of shared clonotypes between healthy human individuals. Study-wide results and limits: Among four donors, roughly 5% of naive CD4 clonotypes were found in common. The study found lower generation probabilities in non-shared clonotypes than in those shared by all four donors. The donor pool, a small one, limited the genetic and exposure-history diversity represented.

TCRdb keeps only in-frame clones here, not all; method: immunoSEQ multiplex PCR. The sample has 780,000 or so clones; around 70% are singletons. Trimming took 7 bases from V and 8 from J, leaving 15 bases between them. The CDR3 has 13 residues. Germline assignment: CDR1 MDHEN and CDR2 SYDVKM. This clone was observed at least ten times. Its antigen is unidentified. Splitting the CD4+ cells yielded a CD45RA+ naive subset and a CD45RA-negative memory subset. Sequencing was performed on memory CD4+ T cells sorted from blood. Subset of the sample: CD45RA-negative fraction. The genes are TRBV28 and TRBJ1-3; tentative D call: TRBD1 (6 bases). This TCR was sampled from a woman in her 30s in good health. As DNA, the CDR3 is TGTGCCAGCACCCTAAGGGGGGTAGACACCATATATTTT. Encoded protein: CASTLRGVDTIYF.